This T cell receptor (beta chain) came from a study of shared clonotypes between healthy human individuals. All of the donors resided in Nashville, Tennessee, and each was a Caucasian adult. Naive CD45RA+ and memory CD45RA-negative subsets were split from CD4+ cells. Looked up from germline, CDR1 is GTSNPN and CDR2 is SVGIG (reference sequence). Trimming removed 6 bases at V and 5 bases at J, with 7 bases between. The CDR3 has 10 residues. Assay used: immunoSEQ multiplex PCR; TCRdb lists only in-frame clones, some missing. The sample lists approximately 2.5 million clones; 90% to 95% were seen once. The receptor was isolated from a man younger than 35 in good health. Some clones in this sample may be carry-over from other donors' samples. The sample comprised naive CD4+ T cells from PBMCs. Described subset: CD45RA+ positively selected. The J gene is TRBJ1-1, the V gene TRBV30; D is undetermined. The CDR3 sequence: CACPGTEAFF. CDR3 DNA: TGTGCCTGCCCAGGTACTGAAGCTTTCTTT.